These T cell receptor beta chains were read from a single sample in a study of regulatory T cells in long-lasting Graves disease. TCRdb ran MiXCR on the multiplex PCR reads and lists one entry per CDR3 protein. The table records fewer than 500,000 distinct CDR3 sequences, 15% to 20% of them present only once. These data also featured in a second study, about T cells in Graves' hyperthyroidism and ophthalmopathy.

Sequenced here: peripheral blood mononuclear cells (PBMCs), sampled at new diagnosis, from a patient treated with antithyroid drugs. The receptors come from a man aged 40-49 years with Graves disease. CDR3s include the opening cysteine and the closing phenylalanine or tryptophan. Fields, in order: J gene, clone size, D gene, V gene, CDR3 protein, CDR3 DNA. A D gene is named only where the DNA matches it firmly. The size entry is marked missing in some rows and otherwise reads once, few, many or a size class.

TRBJ2-3	NA	TRBD2	TRBV28	CASNPGLALTDTQYF	TGTGCCAGCAACCCGGGACTAGCGCTCACAGATACGCAGTATTTT
TRBJ1-3	few	TRBD1	TRBV18	CASSPDRAISGNTIYF	TGTGCCAGCTCACCGGACAGGGCCATCTCTGGAAACACCATATATTTT
TRBJ1-5	NA	TRBD1	TRBV11-2	CASSLQGRGQPQHF	TGTGCCAGCAGCCTACAGGGGCGGGGTCAGCCCCAGCATTTT
TRBJ1-5	many	NA	TRBV28	CASSLPNLGASNQPQHF	TGTGCCAGCAGTTTACCCAACTTAGGGGCTAGCAATCAGCCCCAGCATTTT
TRBJ2-2	few	TRBD1	TRBV20-1	CSARGLGQVSGELFF	TGCAGTGCTAGAGGGTTGGGACAGGTATCCGGGGAGCTGTTTTTT
TRBJ2-7	many	NA	TRBV20-1	CSVGRMNKEAYEQYF	TGCAGTGTTGGACGAATGAACAAAGAAGCGTACGAGCAGTACTTC
TRBJ2-7	many	TRBD2	TRBV6-1	CASSQRQTAGLAGSLSYEQYF	TGTGCCAGCAGCCAAAGACAGACGGCGGGACTAGCGGGATCCCTCTCCTACGAGCAGTACTTC
TRBJ2-7	many	NA	TRBV20-1	CSAIPPDRAPYEQYF	TGCAGTGCTATCCCGCCGGACAGAGCCCCCTACGAGCAGTACTTC
TRBJ2-3	many	TRBD1	TRBV28	CATDRGTQYF	TGTGCCACCGACAGGGGTACGCAGTATTTT
TRBJ1-4	few	NA	TRBV20-1	CSAPLRTASTEKLFF	TGCAGTGCCCCCCTACGGACAGCCTCCACCGAAAAACTGTTTTTT
TRBJ1-5	few	NA	TRBV12-3/TRBV12-4	CASWGGLTHQPQHF	TGTGCCAGCTGGGGGGGCCTGACACACCAGCCCCAGCATTTT
TRBJ2-5	NA	TRBD2	TRBV20-1	CSARDLIAGGETQYF	TGCAGTGCTAGAGATCTGATAGCGGGAGGAGAGACCCAGTACTTC
TRBJ2-1	many	TRBD2	TRBV6-2/TRBV6-3	CASSYSTSGRFSEQFF	TGTGCCAGCAGTTACTCGACTAGCGGGAGATTTAGTGAGCAGTTCTTC
TRBJ2-1	many	TRBD2	TRBV5-8	CASRLTSGSHHEQFF	TGTGCCAGCAGGTTGACTAGCGGGAGCCACCATGAGCAGTTCTTC
TRBJ2-3	many	TRBD2	TRBV9	CASSATSGRTDTQYF	TGTGCCAGCAGCGCCACTAGCGGGAGAACAGATACGCAGTATTTT
TRBJ2-1	few	NA	TRBV12-3/TRBV12-4	CASTSGTGYNEQFF	TGTGCCAGCACCTCTGGGACTGGGTACAATGAGCAGTTCTTC
TRBJ2-3	few	TRBD2	TRBV6-1	CASSRGLAELDTQYF	TGTGCCAGCAGTCGGGGACTAGCGGAATTAGATACGCAGTATTTT
TRBJ2-2	few	NA	TRBV12-3/TRBV12-4	CASSPMGYTGELFF	TGTGCCAGCAGCCCGATGGGTTACACCGGGGAGCTGTTTTTT
TRBJ2-3	many	NA	TRBV4-1	CASSQERLAHRTDTQYF	TGCGCCAGCAGCCAAGAAAGGTTAGCTCATAGGACAGATACGCAGTATTTT
TRBJ2-5	many	NA	TRBV7-9	CASSLAQETQYF	TGTGCCAGCAGCTTAGCCCAAGAGACCCAGTACTTC
TRBJ2-3	NA	NA	TRBV29-1	CSAGTGFTDTQYF	TGCAGCGCCGGAACAGGGTTTACAGATACGCAGTATTTT
TRBJ2-3	many	NA	TRBV28	CASSPRRMDTNTQYF	TGTGCCAGCAGTCCCAGGCGTATGGACACAAATACGCAGTATTTT
TRBJ2-2	NA	NA	TRBV7-6	CASSLWQGRPGELFF	TGTGCCAGCAGCTTGTGGCAGGGGCGGCCCGGGGAGCTGTTTTTT
TRBJ1-1	many	NA	TRBV6-2/TRBV6-3	CASSEDWGGREAFF	TGTGCCAGCAGTGAAGACTGGGGGGGCCGGGAAGCTTTCTTT
TRBJ2-2	NA	TRBD1	TRBV19	CASSRQGTTGELFF	TGTGCCAGTAGTCGACAGGGGACAACCGGGGAGCTGTTTTTT
TRBJ2-7	many	TRBD2	TRBV28	CASSLQAGVYEQYF	TGTGCCAGCAGTTTACAAGCGGGAGTCTACGAGCAGTACTTC
TRBJ2-7	NA	TRBD1	TRBV5-1	CASSERQGSYEQYF	TGCGCCAGCAGCGAACGACAGGGTTCCTACGAGCAGTACTTC
TRBJ1-6	many	NA	TRBV12-3/TRBV12-4	CATCLGLRDPLNSPLHF	TGTGCCACCTGCCTTGGGTTGAGGGACCCGCTTAATTCACCCCTCCACTTT
TRBJ1-4	many	TRBD1	TRBV5-6	CASSWDRTNEKLFF	TGTGCCAGCAGCTGGGACAGGACTAATGAAAAACTGTTTTTT
TRBJ2-3	many	NA	TRBV13	CASSSDSTDTQYF	TGTGCCAGCAGCTCAGACAGCACAGATACGCAGTATTTT
TRBJ1-4	few	NA	TRBV4-1	CASSQDRGRVDEKLFF	TGCGCCAGCAGCCAAGATCGAGGCAGGGTGGATGAAAAACTGTTTTTT
TRBJ2-7	few	TRBD1	TRBV19	CASSIGGQGAAYEQYF	TGTGCCAGTAGTATAGGTGGACAGGGGGCCGCCTACGAGCAGTACTTC
TRBJ2-1	many	TRBD2	TRBV7-8	CASSLNPSGITEQFF	TGTGCCAGCAGCTTAAATCCTAGCGGGATAACTGAGCAGTTCTTC
TRBJ2-3	once	NA	TRBV20-1	CSAEKGRNVDTQYF	TGCAGTGCAGAAAAGGGGCGAAACGTCGATACGCAGTATTTT
TRBJ2-1	many	TRBD2	TRBV30	CAVAGGLSDEQFF	TGTGCTGTAGCGGGAGGGCTGAGCGATGAGCAGTTCTTC
TRBJ1-1	many	NA	TRBV30	CAWISSTDLNTEAFF	TGTGCCTGGATCTCTTCCACAGATCTGAACACTGAAGCTTTCTTT
TRBJ1-2	NA	TRBD1	TRBV6-2/TRBV6-3	CASSYSQQGAFGGYTF	TGTGCCAGCAGTTACTCCCAACAGGGGGCCTTTGGCGGCTACACCTTC
TRBJ2-1	many	NA	TRBV6-1	CASSERERFSYNEQFF	TGTGCCAGCAGTGAAAGGGAGCGGTTCTCCTACAATGAGCAGTTCTTC
TRBJ2-3	NA	TRBD2	TRBV2	CASSEGTSAVDTQYF	TGTGCCAGCAGTGAAGGGACTAGCGCTGTAGATACGCAGTATTTT
TRBJ2-1	many	TRBD1	TRBV12-3/TRBV12-4	CASRLTGVSYNEQFF	TGTGCCAGCAGATTGACAGGGGTATCCTACAATGAGCAGTTCTTC
TRBJ2-1	NA	NA	TRBV6-9	CASSYSLMVNEQFF	TGTGCCAGCAGTTACTCCCTAATGGTAAATGAGCAGTTCTTC
TRBJ2-7	many	NA	TRBV29-1	CSVVGGAFGGSSYEQYF	TGCAGCGTTGTGGGGGGCGCATTTGGGGGAAGCTCCTACGAGCAGTACTTC
TRBJ2-5	few	NA	TRBV28	CASSLLGRGGETQYF	TGTGCCAGCAGTTTATTGGGCAGGGGAGGGGAGACCCAGTACTTC
TRBJ1-5	many	NA	TRBV7-8	CASSPWPNQPQHF	TGTGCCAGCAGCCCATGGCCAAATCAGCCCCAGCATTTT
TRBJ2-5	NA	NA	TRBV5-4	CASSLVGIETQYF	TGTGCCAGCAGCTTGGTGGGGATTGAGACCCAGTACTTC
TRBJ1-5	NA	NA	TRBV20-1	CSARSSNQPQHF	TGCAGTGCTAGAAGTAGCAATCAGCCCCAGCATTTT
TRBJ1-4	many	NA	TRBV5-1	CASSLDGTTNEKLFF	TGCGCCAGCAGCTTGGACGGAACAACTAATGAAAAACTGTTTTTT
TRBJ1-4	NA	NA	TRBV19	CASSISAATNEKLFF	TGTGCCAGTAGTATTTCGGCAGCAACTAATGAAAAACTGTTTTTT
TRBJ2-1	many	NA	TRBV20-1	CSARWGPDRTEQFF	TGCAGTGCTAGATGGGGCCCTGACAGAACTGAGCAGTTCTTC
TRBJ1-1	many	NA	TRBV30	CAWDPGVNTEAFF	TGTGCCTGGGACCCAGGGGTGAACACTGAAGCTTTCTTT
TRBJ2-2	few	NA	TRBV11-2	CASSLDLRGGARPDTGELFF	TGTGCCAGCAGCTTAGATCTGCGGGGAGGAGCGAGACCCGACACCGGGGAGCTGTTTTTT
TRBJ2-5	few	TRBD2	TRBV29-1	CSALPGGETQYF	TGCAGCGCCCTACCGGGGGGGGAGACCCAGTACTTC
TRBJ2-2	many	NA	TRBV5-1	CASSLGVTGELFF	TGTGCCAGCAGCTTGGGGGTGACCGGGGAGCTGTTTTTT
TRBJ1-2	many	NA	TRBV18	CASSPNTGNGYTF	TGTGCCAGCTCACCAAATACAGGGAATGGCTACACCTTC
TRBJ2-2	NA	NA	TRBV7-2	CASSLHQNTGELFF	TGTGCCAGCAGCTTACACCAGAACACCGGGGAGCTGTTTTTT